The rows below give T cell receptor beta chains drawn from one sample of a study of T-cell memory formation after mild COVID-19. TCRdb itself ran the 5' RACE reads through MiXCR, one entry per CDR3 protein. Among around 410,000 distinct CDR3 sequences listed, 20% to 30% were seen once. The sequenced sample consisted of PBMCs or a T cell subset sorted from them (not recorded which). The source of these receptors is an adult woman who had mild COVID-19 (a few samples of this study predate the infection). Cell type and time point are not known. Each CDR3 is given with its conserved first and last residue. The D gene is left open where the match is weak. Clone size is not always given. Where it is, it says once, few, many or a class for expanded clones.

CASSDWVADTQYF	TGTGCCAGCAGTGATTGGGTGGCAGATACGCAGTATTTT	few	TRBV6-1	TRBJ2-3	-
CASSPGGSGGGYF	TGTGCCAGCAGCCCAGGAGGGAGCGGGGGAGGGTATTTT	few	TRBV3-1	TRBJ2-3	TRBD2
CASSLDPGQGFDEQFF	TGTGCCAGCAGCTTAGATCCGGGACAGGGGTTTGATGAGCAGTTCTTC	-	TRBV7-6	TRBJ2-1	TRBD1
CASSDSGASVNYGYTF	TGTGCCAGCAGTGATTCGGGGGCCAGCGTTAACTATGGCTACACCTTC	once	TRBV2	TRBJ1-2	-
CASSYAPTRIGTDTQYF	TGTGCCAGCAGTTATGCCCCGACTAGGATCGGCACAGATACGCAGTATTTT	-	TRBV6-6	TRBJ2-3	-
CASSREVLGVEQFF	TGTGCCAGCTCACGGGAGGTCTTGGGGGTTGAGCAGTTCTTC	few	TRBV6-5	TRBJ2-1	TRBD2
CASSLVALNTEAFF	TGTGCCAGCAGCTTGGTTGCGTTGAACACTGAAGCTTTCTTT	many	TRBV5-5	TRBJ1-1	-
CSAGRGGQPQHF	TGCAGTGCTGGCAGGGGGGGTCAGCCCCAGCATTTT	many	TRBV20-1	TRBJ1-5	TRBD1
CASRPTGRGTEAFF	TGTGCCAGCAGACCGACAGGGAGGGGGACTGAAGCTTTCTTT	-	TRBV12-3/TRBV12-4	TRBJ1-1	TRBD1
CSVAGGDEQFF	TGCAGCGTAGCGGGGGGGGATGAGCAGTTCTTC	-	TRBV29-1	TRBJ2-1	TRBD2
CASTTSGRTPTGELFF	TGTGCCAGCACGACTAGCGGGAGGACTCCAACCGGGGAGCTGTTTTTT	-	TRBV12-3/TRBV12-4	TRBJ2-2	TRBD2
CASSPLPWDFRPQETQYF	TGTGCCAGCAGTCCTTTACCGTGGGACTTTCGGCCCCAAGAGACCCAGTACTTC	few	TRBV6-5	TRBJ2-5	-
CASSSGRGQMNEKLFF	TGCGCCAGCAGCTCAGGTCGCGGACAGATGAATGAAAAACTGTTTTTT	-	TRBV5-1	TRBJ1-4	-
CASSSKNLTTSGRLGEQFF	TGTGCCAGCAGCTCCAAGAACCTTACTACTAGCGGGAGGTTGGGTGAGCAGTTCTTC	many	TRBV7-2	TRBJ2-1	TRBD2
CASSPTSGRAYEQYF	TGTGCCAGCTCACCTACTAGCGGGAGGGCCTACGAGCAGTACTTC	many	TRBV18	TRBJ2-7	TRBD2
CSARGMEETQYF	TGCAGTGCTAGAGGGATGGAAGAGACCCAGTACTTC	-	TRBV20-1	TRBJ2-5	-
CASSLRGTEGETQYF	TGCGCCAGCAGCCTCCGGGGGACTGAGGGGGAGACCCAGTACTTC	few	TRBV4-3	TRBJ2-5	-
CSVSGEKLFF	TGCAGCGTTTCAGGTGAAAAACTGTTTTTT	-	TRBV29-1	TRBJ1-4	-
CASSASSGTPYEQYF	TGTGCCAGCAGCGCATCTAGCGGGACCCCCTACGAGCAGTACTTC	few	TRBV9	TRBJ2-7	TRBD2
CSARKGDNSYYEQYF	TGCAGTGCTAGAAAAGGAGACAACTCGTACTACGAGCAGTACTTC	few	TRBV20-1	TRBJ2-7	-
CASSLAGGNAGELFF	TGTGCCAGCAGTTTGGCGGGAGGGAACGCCGGGGAGCTGTTTTTT	-	TRBV12-3/TRBV12-4	TRBJ2-2	TRBD2
CAISERTSGTGEQFF	TGTGCCATCAGTGAGCGCACTAGCGGGACGGGTGAGCAGTTCTTC	-	TRBV10-3	TRBJ2-1	TRBD2
CASSSTGTGLYEQYF	TGTGCCAGCAGCTCCACCGGGACAGGCCTATACGAGCAGTACTTC	-	TRBV28	TRBJ2-7	TRBD1
CASSERSSGANVLTF	TGCGCCAGCAGCGAACGGAGCTCTGGGGCCAACGTCCTGACTTTC	-	TRBV5-1	TRBJ2-6	-
CASRLPRTGYEQYF	TGTGCCAGCAGACTTCCCCGGACAGGCTACGAGCAGTACTTC	-	TRBV12-3/TRBV12-4	TRBJ2-7	TRBD1
CASSFLAGANTGELFF	TGTGCCAGCAGCTTTTTAGCGGGCGCCAACACCGGGGAGCTGTTTTTT	few	TRBV11-2	TRBJ2-2	TRBD2
CSVLSASGELFF	TGCAGCGTTCTATCTGCATCTGGGGAGCTGTTTTTT	-	TRBV29-1	TRBJ2-2	-
CASSGTSGASTDTQYF	TGCGCCAGCAGCGGGACTAGCGGGGCGAGCACAGATACGCAGTATTTT	few	TRBV5-1	TRBJ2-3	TRBD2
CASSEGYVPEPQHF	TGTGCCAGCAGCGAGGGCTACGTCCCGGAGCCCCAGCATTTT	-	TRBV7-9	TRBJ1-5	-
CASSPQAGPYNEQFF	TGTGCCAGCAGCCCTCAAGCGGGCCCCTACAATGAGCAGTTCTTC	-	TRBV6-4	TRBJ2-1	-
CSVDVAGENEQYF	TGCAGCGTTGACGTCGCGGGAGAAAACGAGCAGTACTTC	-	TRBV29-1	TRBJ2-7	TRBD2
CASSYQTAPTGELFF	TGTGCCAGCAGTTATCAGACAGCTCCTACCGGGGAGCTGTTTTTT	few	TRBV11-2	TRBJ2-2	-
CAWSVGGVSGANVLTF	TGTGCCTGGAGTGTAGGGGGCGTCTCTGGGGCCAACGTCCTGACTTTC	many	TRBV30	TRBJ2-6	TRBD1
CSVGGRQGLSTDTQYF	TGCAGTGTAGGTGGCAGACAGGGGTTAAGCACAGATACGCAGTATTTT	few	TRBV20-1	TRBJ2-3	TRBD1
CSAIDRGKPYEQYF	TGCAGTGCTATAGACAGGGGTAAACCCTACGAGCAGTACTTC	-	TRBV20-1	TRBJ2-7	TRBD1
CASSYTGQAPGGRQPQHF	TGTGCCAGCAGTTACACGGGACAGGCCCCCGGTGGGCGTCAGCCCCAGCATTTT	-	TRBV6-5	TRBJ1-5	TRBD1
CASTLMAGSRTGELFF	TGTGCCAGCACCCTTATGGCGGGGTCGCGCACCGGGGAGCTGTTTTTT	-	TRBV7-3	TRBJ2-2	-
CASSDSGRAGETQYF	TGTGCCAGCAGTGATAGCGGGAGGGCCGGAGAGACCCAGTACTTC	-	TRBV6-1	TRBJ2-5	TRBD2
CASRGGSADTQYF	TGCGCCAGCAGGGGCGGGAGCGCAGATACGCAGTATTTT	-	TRBV5-1	TRBJ2-3	TRBD2
CATSGQLTYEQYF	TGTGCCACGTCCGGACAGCTTACCTACGAGCAGTACTTC	-	TRBV6-6	TRBJ2-7	-
CASSQDERGFNEQYF	TGTGCCAGCAGCCAAGATGAGAGGGGTTTCAACGAGCAGTACTTC	-	TRBV4-2	TRBJ2-7	-
CATSDPSRTSGSYNEQFF	TGTGCCACCAGTGATCCAAGCCGGACTAGCGGGAGTTACAATGAGCAGTTCTTC	many	TRBV24-1	TRBJ2-1	TRBD2
CASSPSGQGPNEQYF	TGTGCCAGCTCACCCTCCGGACAGGGCCCGAACGAGCAGTACTTC	few	TRBV18	TRBJ2-7	TRBD1
CSAPGGQHNSPLHF	TGCAGTGCTCCTGGGGGGCAGCATAATTCACCCCTCCACTTT	-	TRBV20-1	TRBJ1-6	-
CASSLGTSGWVSYNEQFF	TGTGCCAGCAGCCTCGGGACTAGCGGTTGGGTATCCTACAATGAGCAGTTCTTC	few	TRBV5-6	TRBJ2-1	TRBD2
CSAVSRGEPYEQYF	TGCAGTGCGGTTTCGAGGGGGGAACCCTACGAGCAGTACTTC	-	TRBV20-1	TRBJ2-7	-
CASSSTASSYNSPLHF	TGTGCCAGCAGCTCGACGGCGAGCTCCTATAATTCACCCCTCCACTTT	-	TRBV5-5	TRBJ1-6	-